The T cell receptor beta chain under discussion was sequenced for a study of blood T cell repertoires in COVID-19. Sequencing was performed with immunoSEQ multiplex PCR; in TCRdb, only in-frame clones are kept and a portion is missing. The sample has 250,000 to 300,000 clones, about 90% seen once; the top ten hold roughly 10%. A single count supports this clone. The sequence came from a woman between 65 and 79 years old with COVID-19, enrolled during active disease. The sequencing input was peripheral blood.

CDR3 nucleotide sequence: TGTGCCAGCAGTAGAAGACAGGGGCCGACTAACTATGGCTACACCTTC. This sequence encodes CASSRRQGPTNYGYTF. The chain carries TRBV2 and TRBJ1-2, with 8 bases lining up with TRBD1. The CDR3 extends over 16 amino acids. In germline, CDR1 is SNHLY, CDR2 FYNNEI. J was trimmed by 0 bases and V by 5 bases; bases with no gene match: 8.